This T cell receptor (beta chain) was captured in a study of cytomegalovirus exposure and HLA in healthy donors. The V end lost 0 bases, the J end lost 8 bases, and 13 bases lay between the germline ends. The CDR3 runs to 14 residues. Germline CDR1 reads MGHRA; CDR2 reads YSYEKL. Findings of the study overall: CMV serostatus alone was available as immune exposure information.

PCR used 60 Vbeta primers and 13 Jbeta primers. Produced via immunoSEQ multiplex PCR; TCRdb's table is partial and in-frame only. The sample has about 150,000 clones; about four fifths are singletons. With regard to this clone: What it binds is unknown.

This TCR derives from a man between 18 and 35 years old in good health and CMV-seronegative. Sequenced input: PBMCs. The V gene is TRBV4-1, the J gene TRBJ2-5, with D possibly matching TRBD1 (6 bases). The CDR3 is CASSQDLVGGTQYF. For the CDR3, the DNA is TGCGCCAGCAGCCAAGATTTGGTAGGGGGAACCCAGTACTTC.